The source of this T cell receptor (beta chain) is a study of cytomegalovirus exposure and HLA in healthy donors. Study findings and constraints: Some V segments, TRBV6-2 and TRBV6-3 among them, were indistinguishable and were therefore excluded. The study had only CMV serostatus as immune exposure information. More clonal expansion characterized HLA-associated TCR beta chains than equally common others in a later analysis.

To note about this clone: The antigen is undetermined.

There are 18 residues in the CDR3. Germline values: CDR1 SGHTA, CDR2 FQGNSA. V was pared by 1 base and J by 3 bases, with 21 bases between. 60 Vbeta and 13 Jbeta primers were used in PCR. Profiled with immunoSEQ multiplex PCR; TCRdb holds only in-frame clones, not every one. This table holds roughly 71,000 clones. Sequenced: PBMCs. The receptor's source is a woman aged 40 to 50 in good health and CMV-seropositive. The rearrangement links TRBV7-2 to TRBJ1-2; the D gene is possibly TRBD1 (6 bases). DNA for the CDR3: TGTGCCAGCAGCTTAGTTGGGGGCGCGGAGTCGGGTGACTATGGCTACACCTTC. The encoded protein is CASSLVGGAESGDYGYTF.